This entry lists 12 T cell receptor beta chains sequenced from one sample in a study of radiotherapy plus CTLA-4 blockade in lung cancer. The protocol was immunoSEQ multiplex PCR, while the TCRdb copy is restricted to in-frame clones and leaves out a portion. The sample has fewer than 65,000 clones, roughly 79% seen once. Sequencing was performed on peripheral blood, taken from a patient treated with radiotherapy plus ipilimumab. Receptor source: a human donor with non-small cell lung cancer whose response to radiotherapy plus ipilimumab could not be evaluated.

The V and J genes are TRBV5-1 and TRBJ1-4; 7 nucleotides match TRBD1. The V gene end was trimmed by 0 bases and the J gene end by 5 bases; junction bases not matched to a gene: 1. The CDR3 contains 14 residues. Per germline, CDR1 SGHRS and CDR2 YFSETQ. In nucleotides, the CDR3 is TGCGCCAGCAGCTTGGGGACAGGCAATGAAAAACTGTTTTTT. Translation: CASSLGTGNEKLFF.

This rearrangement joins TRBV18 to TRBJ2-7; D unclear. The V gene's germline CDR1 is KGHSH and CDR2 LQKENI. CDR3 length: 13 residues. V was cut by 3 bases and J by 2 bases, with 8 bases left in between. The CDR3 here is CASSPSFTYEQYF. The CDR3 DNA reads as TGTGCCAGCTCACCGAGCTTTACCTACGAGCAGTACTTC. The full variable domain, in which reference TRBV18 and TRBJ2-7 provide the parts outside the CDR3, is NAGVMQNPRHLVRRRGQEARLRCSPMKGHSHVYWYRQLPEEGLKFMVYLQKENIIDESGMPKERFSAEFPKEGPSILRIQQVVRGDSAAYFCASSPSFTYEQYFGPGTRLTVT.

V is TRBV7-8 and J is TRBJ2-7, with D perhaps TRBD1 (5 bases). Trimming pared 0 bases from V and 3 bases from J, leaving 6 bases between. The CDR3 is 13 amino acids. Germline CDR1 SGHVS, CDR2 FQNEAQ. The CDR3 DNA sequence: TGTGCCAGCAGCTTAGCAGGGGTCTACGAGCAGTACTTC. It translates to CASSLAGVYEQYF.

This clone was detected only once. The chain couples TRBV6-5 to TRBJ1-4, with 7 positions matching TRBD1. The germline gives CDR1 MNHEY, CDR2 SVGAGI. The CDR3 consists of 15 residues. Trimming cost V 6 bases and J 4 bases; bases outside gene matches: 8. This CDR3 is CASREPGQSNEKLFF. DNA for the CDR3: TGTGCCAGCAGGGAACCGGGACAGAGTAATGAAAAACTGTTTTTT.

This clone was recorded only once. The chain joins TRBV28 to TRBJ1-2; 7 bases map to TRBD1. The CDR3 has 15 residues. V trimming: 4 bases; J trimming: 4 bases; junction bases outside the gene matches: 9. Germline V gives CDR1 MDHEN, CDR2 SYDVKM. This CDR3 reads CASSSPGTEAYGYTF. CDR3 nucleotide sequence: TGTGCCAGCAGTTCCCCCGGGACAGAAGCCTATGGCTACACCTTC.

The J gene is TRBJ2-2, the V gene TRBV18; unclear D gene. This CDR3 contains 15 residues. Germline V lookup: CDR1 KGHSH, CDR2 LQKENI. The V end was cut by 7 bases, the J end by 0 bases, with 12 bases between. The CDR3 loop reads CASYPPQTNTGELFF. In DNA, the CDR3 is TGTGCCAGCTACCCCCCACAAACGAACACCGGGGAGCTGTTTTTT.

V gene TRBV30 combines with J gene TRBJ1-3; no firm D call. Trimming took 4 bases from V and 2 from J, leaving 9 bases between them. In germline, CDR1 is GTSNPN, CDR2 SVGIG (reference sequence). The length of the CDR3 is 13 residues. CDR3 amino acids: CAWTLQTGNTIYF. The CDR3 nucleotides read TGTGCCTGGACCCTCCAGACTGGAAACACCATATATTTT.

By sample share, this clone is medium-sized (0.01 to 0.1%). V gene TRBV11-2 combines with J gene TRBJ2-7; 11 bases map to TRBD2. This CDR3 has 15 amino acids. Germline CDR1 and CDR2: SGHAT and FQNNGV. The trim removed 5 bases at V and 0 bases at J, leaving 3 bases unmatched. CDR3 sequence reads: CASSLAGGFSYEQYF. CDR3 in DNA: TGTGCCAGCAGCCTAGCGGGGGGCTTCTCCTACGAGCAGTACTTC.

The rearrangement joins TRBV30 to TRBJ1-3; no reliable D call. The length of the CDR3 is 15 residues. The germline gives CDR1 GTSNPN, CDR2 SVGIG (reference sequence). V lost 3 bases and J 4 bases, leaving 16 bases between the germline ends. CDR3 protein: CAWRPGLTRGNTIYF. CDR3 DNA: TGTGCCTGGAGGCCCGGACTGACCCGGGGAAACACCATATATTTT.

The J gene is TRBJ1-2, the V gene TRBV7-9; D is ambiguous. The length of the CDR3 is 12 residues. Germline loops: CDR1 SEHNR, CDR2 FQNEAQ (reference sequence). V gave up 6 bases and J gave up 8 bases, with 13 bases separating them. The CDR3, as DNA: TGTGCCAGCAGTCCCATAACATTCGGCTACACCTTC. Protein: CASSPITFGYTF.

The chain combines TRBV12-1 with TRBJ2-5; the table's TRBD2 call for D was not verified on the DNA. TRBV12-1 is deemed a pseudogene. This CDR3 has 16 amino acids. The DNA of the CDR3 is TGTGCCAGCAGCTTTGCTCTAGCGGGAGGCCCCCAGACCCAGTACTTC. Protein: CASSFALAGGPQTQYF.

J is TRBJ2-1 and V is TRBV28; 9 bases are a match to TRBD2. Germline-derived CDR1 and CDR2 are MDHEN and SYDVKM. This CDR3 comprises 16 residues. The V and J ends lost 4 bases and 4 bases, in that order; junction bases with no gene match: 8. In DNA form, the CDR3 reads TGTGCCAGCAGTTACCCCCCTAGCGGGGCATACAATGAGCAGTTCTTC. Its protein is CASSYPPSGAYNEQFF. Drawing the rest from reference TRBV28 and TRBJ2-1, the complete variable domain is DVKVTQSSRYLVKRTGEKVFLECVQDMDHENMFWYRQDPGLGLRLIYFSYDVKMKEKGDIPEGYSVSREKKERFSLILESASTNQTSMYLCASSYPPSGAYNEQFFGPGTRLTVL.